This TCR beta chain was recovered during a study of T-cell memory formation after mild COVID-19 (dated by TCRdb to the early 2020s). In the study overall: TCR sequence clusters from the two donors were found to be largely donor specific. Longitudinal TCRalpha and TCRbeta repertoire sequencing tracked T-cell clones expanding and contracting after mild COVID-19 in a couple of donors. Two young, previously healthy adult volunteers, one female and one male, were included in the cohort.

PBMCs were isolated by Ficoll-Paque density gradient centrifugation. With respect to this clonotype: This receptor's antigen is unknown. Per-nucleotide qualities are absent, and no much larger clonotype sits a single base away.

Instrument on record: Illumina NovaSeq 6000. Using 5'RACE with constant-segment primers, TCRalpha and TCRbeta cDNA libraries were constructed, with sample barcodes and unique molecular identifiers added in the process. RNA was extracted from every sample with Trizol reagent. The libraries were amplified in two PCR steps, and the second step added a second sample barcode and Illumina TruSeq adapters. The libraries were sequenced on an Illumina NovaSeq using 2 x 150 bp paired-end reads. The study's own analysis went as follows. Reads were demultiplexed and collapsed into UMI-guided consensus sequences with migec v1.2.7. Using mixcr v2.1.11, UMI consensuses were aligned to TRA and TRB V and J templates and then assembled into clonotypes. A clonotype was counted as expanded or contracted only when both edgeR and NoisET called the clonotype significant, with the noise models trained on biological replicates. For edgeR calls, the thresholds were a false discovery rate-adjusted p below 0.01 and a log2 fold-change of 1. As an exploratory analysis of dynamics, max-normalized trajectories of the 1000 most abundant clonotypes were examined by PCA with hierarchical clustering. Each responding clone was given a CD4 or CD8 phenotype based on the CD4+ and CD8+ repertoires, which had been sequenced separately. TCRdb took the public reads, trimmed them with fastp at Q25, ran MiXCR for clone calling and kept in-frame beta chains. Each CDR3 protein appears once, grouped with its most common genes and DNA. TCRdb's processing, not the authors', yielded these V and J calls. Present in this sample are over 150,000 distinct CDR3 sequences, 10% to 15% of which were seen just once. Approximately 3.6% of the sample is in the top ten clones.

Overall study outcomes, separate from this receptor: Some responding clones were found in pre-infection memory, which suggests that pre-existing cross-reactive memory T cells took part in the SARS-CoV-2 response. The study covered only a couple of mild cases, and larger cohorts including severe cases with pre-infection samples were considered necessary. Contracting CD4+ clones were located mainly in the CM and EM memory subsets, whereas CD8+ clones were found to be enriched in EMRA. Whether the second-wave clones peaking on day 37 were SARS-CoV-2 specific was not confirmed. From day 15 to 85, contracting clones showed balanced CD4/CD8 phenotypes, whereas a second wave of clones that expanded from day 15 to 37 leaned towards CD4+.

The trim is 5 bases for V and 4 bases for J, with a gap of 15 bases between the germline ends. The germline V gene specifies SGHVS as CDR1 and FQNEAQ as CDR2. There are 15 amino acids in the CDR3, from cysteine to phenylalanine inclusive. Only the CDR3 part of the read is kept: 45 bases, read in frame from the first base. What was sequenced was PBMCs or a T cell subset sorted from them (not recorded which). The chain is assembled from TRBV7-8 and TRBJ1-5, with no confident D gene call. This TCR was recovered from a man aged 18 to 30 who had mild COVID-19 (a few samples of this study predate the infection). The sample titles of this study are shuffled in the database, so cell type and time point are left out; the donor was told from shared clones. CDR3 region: CASSLIPRSNQPQHF. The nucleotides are TGTGCCAGCAGCCTGATCCCTAGGTCGAATCAGCCCCAGCATTTT.